Sequencing of this TCR beta chain was carried out in a study of CD8+CD57+ T cells in acquired aplastic anemia. Study-level results: No significant patient-versus-control difference appeared in CD8+ Simpson's diversity.

Worth noting for this clonotype: Its antigen is not known.

Genomic DNA was employed as the template in profiling TCR beta VDJ and CDR3. TCRdb reanalysed the reads using MiXCR and keeps one entry per CDR3 protein. The sample contains about 220,000 distinct CDR3 sequences, approximately 45% of which appear only once. J gave up 2 bases and V 7 bases, and 6 bases lay outside the gene matches. The germline V gene has CDR1 MDHEN and CDR2 SYDVKM. CDR3 length equals 15 residues. CD8+CD57+ cell expansion had been shown by flow cytometry in patients chosen for sequencing. The source material was sorted CD4+, CD8+, or CD8+CD57+ T cells (not recorded which) from PBMCs. The TCR comes from a human donor with aplastic anemia. The chain combines TRBV28 with TRBJ2-3; 10 bases align to TRBD2. CDR3 DNA: TGTGCCAGCACCCCAAGCGGGAGGGACACAGATACGCAGTATTTT. It yields the protein CASTPSGRDTDTQYF.